These 21 T cell receptor beta chains share one sample of origin, sequenced in a study of T-cell memory formation after mild COVID-19 listed by TCRdb under 2021. The library was generated by 5' RACE. Sequencing was performed on an Illumina NovaSeq 6000. The public reads were reprocessed in TCRdb via fastp at Q25 and MiXCR, keeping in-frame beta chains. Each record represents a unique CDR3 protein, reported with the most common genes and DNA among its rows. For this sample the table gives approximately 300,000 distinct CDR3 sequences, of which roughly 15% were detected only once. The ten biggest clones cover 22% of the sample. Specimen: PBMCs or a T cell subset sorted from them (not recorded which). These receptors originate from a young man who had mild COVID-19 (a few samples of this study predate the infection). The sample titles of this study are shuffled in the database, so cell type and time point are left out; the donor was told from shared clones.

This clonotype was detected ten times or more. This chain joins TRBV6-1 and TRBJ2-4, with D possibly matching TRBD1 (5 bases). V was trimmed by 4 bases and J by 2 bases, leaving 6 bases between them. CDR1 and CDR2 from the germline V gene are MNHNS and SASEGT. CDR3 size: 13 residues. This CDR3 is CASSGQTKNIQYF. CDR3 sequence (DNA): TGTGCCAGCAGTGGACAGACCAAAAACATTCAGTACTTC.

V gene TRBV12-3 or TRBV12-4 combines with J gene TRBJ1-3; D gene ambiguous. Trimming pared 8 bases from V and 4 bases from J, leaving 12 bases between. The CDR3 loop spans 13 amino acids. The DNA for the CDR3 is TGTGCCAGCTCCACCGGAGGAGGAAACACCATATATTTT. It translates to CASSTGGGNTIYF.

This clonotype was found many times. V usage is TRBV12-3 or TRBV12-4 and J usage is TRBJ1-2, with D unclear. The CDR3 sequence is 12 residues long. Trimming cost V 6 bases and J 7 bases, with 12 bases left between them. CDR3 bases: TGTGCCAGCAGCCGCGAGTCGGGTGGCTACACCTTC. Translation gives CASSRESGGYTF.

This clonotype came up a few times. The chain uses TRBV27 and TRBJ2-7; 7 bases are a match to TRBD1. Germline V CDR1 and CDR2: MNHEY, SMNVEV (reference sequence). V shed 8 bases and J 6 bases; nucleotides not matched to a gene: 10. The CDR3 spans 13 residues. CDR3 region: CASQPDTGVEQYF. The CDR3 coding sequence is TGTGCCAGCCAGCCCGACACAGGGGTCGAGCAGTACTTC.

This clonotype occurred a few times. The CDR3 DNA sequence: TGTGCCAGCAGCTCCAATACAGGGTATAGCACAGATACGCAGTATTTT. Translating it yields CASSSNTGYSTDTQYF. The V gene is TRBV7-9, the J gene TRBJ2-3; TRBD1 is a possible D gene (6 bases). Trimming removed 4 bases from V and 0 bases from J, with 14 bases in between. CDR3 length: 16 residues. Germline values: CDR1 SEHNR, CDR2 FQNEAQ (reference sequence).

V is TRBV4-3 and J is TRBJ2-3, with D unclear. This CDR3 is built from 14 residues. The germline V gene has CDR1 LGHNA and CDR2 YSLEER. Trimming stripped 1 base from V and 6 bases from J, with 11 bases between. The CDR3 loop is CASSQGTHKDTQYF. CDR3 sequence (DNA): TGCGCCAGCAGCCAAGGGACCCATAAGGATACGCAGTATTTT.

The sample holds a few counts of this clonotype. The chain joins TRBV6-6 to TRBJ1-4; no clear D. The length of the CDR3 is 12 residues. Germline loops: CDR1 MNHNY, CDR2 SVGAGI (reference sequence). Deletions cut 6 bases from V and 5 bases from J, with 7 bases between. CDR3 protein: CASSRANEKLFF. The CDR3 nucleotides read TGTGCCAGCAGCCGGGCCAATGAAAAACTGTTTTTT.

This clonotype was picked up many times. The chain carries TRBV7-3 and TRBJ2-5; 8 bases are a match to TRBD2. V lost 5 bases to trimming and J lost 6 bases; unmatched junction nucleotides: 8. From germline, CDR1 is SGHTA and CDR2 FQGTGA. This CDR3 region has 14 residues. CDR3 coding DNA: TGTGCCAGCAGCAACGGGGGGGCCGGGCAGACCCAGTACTTC. Translation gives CASSNGGAGQTQYF.

The chain uses TRBV11-3 and TRBJ2-1; TRBD1 might be the D (5 bases). In germline, CDR1 is SGHNT, CDR2 YENEEA. The length of the CDR3 is 14 residues. V was clipped by 2 bases and J by 3 bases, with 8 bases between them. The DNA for the CDR3 is TGTGCCAGCAGCTTACCAGGGATCTACAATGAGCAGTTCTTC. Translation gives CASSLPGIYNEQFF.

This chain connects TRBV3-1 to TRBJ2-3; a possible D gene is TRBD2 (5 bases). Germline CDR1 and CDR2: LGHDT and YNNKEL (reference sequence). The V and J ends lost 4 bases and 3 bases respectively, with 17 bases between them. The CDR3 has 16 amino acids. The CDR3 spells CASSPTGNSLTDTQYF. DNA for the CDR3: TGTGCCAGCAGCCCGACGGGGAACAGCTTAACAGATACGCAGTATTTT.

V is TRBV5-1 and J is TRBJ1-4; D not certain. With 1 base removed from V and 0 bases from J, the gap between germline ends came to 7 bases. The V gene's germline CDR1 is SGHRS and CDR2 YFSETQ. The CDR3 is 15 amino acids. CDR3 nucleotides: TGCGCCAGCAGCTTGTCCAGTACAACTAATGAAAAACTGTTTTTT. It translates to CASSLSSTTNEKLFF.

This chain uses TRBV18 with TRBJ2-1; a possible D gene is TRBD1 (5 bases). V was trimmed by 0 bases and J by 6 bases, leaving 15 bases between them. Looked up from germline, CDR1 is KGHSH and CDR2 is LQKENI. The CDR3 contains 16 residues. This chain's CDR3 is CASSPPYSGIGNEQFF. The CDR3 nucleotides read TGTGCCAGCTCACCACCTTACTCAGGGATCGGCAATGAGCAGTTCTTC.

The sample holds a few counts of this clonotype. The chain is built from TRBV7-6 and TRBJ2-5, with TRBD2 identical over 10 bases. V dropped 4 bases and J dropped 4; count of bases not matched to a gene: 9. Germline V lookup: CDR1 SGHVS, CDR2 FNYEAQ. The CDR3 totals 16 residues. The CDR3 is CASSWEVAGGLETQYF. CDR3 DNA sequence: TGTGCCAGCAGCTGGGAGGTAGCGGGGGGCCTAGAGACCCAGTACTTC. Full variable domain (missing parts from reference TRBV7-6 and TRBJ2-5): GAGVSQSPRYKVTKRGQDVALRCDPISGHVSLYWYRQALGQGPEFLTYFNYEAQQDKSGLPNDRFSAERPEGSISTLTIQRTEQRDSAMYRCASSWEVAGGLETQYFGPGTRLLVL.

The chain joins TRBV6-5 to TRBJ2-6; the D is unclear. Germline V gene data show CDR1 as MNHEY and CDR2 as SVGAGI. This CDR3 region has 15 residues. The V end was cut by 8 bases, the J end by 3 bases, with 14 bases between. DNA for the CDR3: TGTGCCAGCCGACAAGCTTCAGGTGGGGCCAACGTCCTGACTTTC. Translating it yields CASRQASGGANVLTF.

Here the CDR3 reads CASSERTSGARDTQYF. The CDR3 DNA reads as TGCGCCAGCAGCGAAAGGACTAGCGGGGCCCGGGATACGCAGTATTTT. The chain recombines TRBV5-1 with TRBJ2-3; 12 nucleotides match TRBD2. This CDR3 spans 16 amino acids. J was trimmed by 6 bases and V by 4 bases; bases with no gene match: 9. The V gene's germline CDR1 is SGHRS and CDR2 YFSETQ.

This clonotype occurred many times. V gene TRBV20-1 combines with J gene TRBJ2-1, with 8 nucleotides matching TRBD2. With 0 bases clipped from V and 2 bases from J, the junction kept 3 bases outside the gene matches. This CDR3 is built from 15 residues. Germline CDR1 reads DFQATT; CDR2 reads SNEGSKA (reference sequence). The CDR3 protein is CSARDGAGAYNEQFF. DNA of the CDR3: TGCAGTGCTAGAGATGGAGCGGGGGCCTACAATGAGCAGTTCTTC.

This clonotype showed up just a few times. The rearrangement uses TRBV12-3 or TRBV12-4 and TRBJ1-2, with 8 positions matching TRBD1. This CDR3 is built from 13 residues. After removal of 6 bases from V and 6 bases from J, the junction contained 6 bases not matched to a gene. The CDR3 sequence is CASSANRGNGYTF. CDR3 sequence (DNA): TGTGCCAGCAGCGCGAACAGGGGGAATGGCTACACCTTC.

This chain joins TRBV28 and TRBJ1-1; 7 bases match TRBD1. This CDR3 region has 14 residues. Unmatched junction bases numbered 6, after V lost 3 bases and J lost 5 bases. Germline V gene data show CDR1 as MDHEN and CDR2 as SYDVKM. CDR3 amino acids: CASSFLQGDTEAFF. In DNA form, the CDR3 reads TGTGCCAGCAGTTTTCTGCAGGGGGATACTGAAGCTTTCTTT.

The V call is TRBV20-1, the J call TRBJ1-2, with D unclear. CDR3 length: 13 amino acids. Trimming stripped 2 bases from V and 3 bases from J, with 10 bases between. Looked up from germline, CDR1 is DFQATT and CDR2 is SNEGSKA (reference sequence). DNA for the CDR3: TGCAGTGCTAGACCGCCACCCTACTATGGCTACACCTTC. Protein product: CSARPPPYYGYTF.

The chain employs TRBV20-1 and TRBJ1-1, with a tentative D call TRBD1 (6 bases). This CDR3 has 15 residues. Trimming took 3 bases from V and 1 from J, leaving 15 bases between them. Germline-derived CDR1 and CDR2 are DFQATT and SNEGSKA (reference sequence). This CDR3 reads CSARGSRGTNTEAFF. CDR3 DNA: TGCAGTGCTAGGGGTAGTAGGGGGACGAACACTGAAGCTTTCTTT.

With regard to this clonotype: A much larger clone lies one base from this, so it may be a read error. J is TRBJ2-1 and V is TRBV7-8; TRBD2 aligns across 11 bases. The trim removed 5 bases at V and 9 bases at J, leaving 12 bases unmatched. Germline CDR1 and CDR2: SGHVS and FQNEAQ. The CDR3 sequence is 16 residues long. CDR3: CASSVLAGVDRTEQFF. CDR3 DNA: TGTGCCAGCAGCGTACTAGCGGGGGTCGACAGGACTGAGCAGTTCTTC.